This T cell receptor (beta chain) was identified during a study of shared clonotypes between healthy human individuals. Study summary: Sampling drew on donors who were a couple of women and a few men aged 18 to 49. Study-level points and caveats: Generally, naive subsets came out with larger estimated richness than memory subsets. Few donors limited the genetic and exposure-history diversity represented.

Terminally differentiated effector memory CD45RA+ cells were excluded from the naive CD8 cells, which were CD45RO-negative and positively selected for CCR7. Investigators spread the genomic DNA of each subset evenly over several immunoSEQ plates. Libraries were prepared by immunoSEQ multiplex PCR; TCRdb keeps only in-frame clonotypes and omits some of them. The table has around 580,000 clones, 98% seen once. About this clone itself: As yet, its antigen is unknown.

This receptor was taken from a man younger than 45 in good health. Material: naive CD8+ T cells sorted from blood.

For the CDR3, the DNA is TGTGCCAGCAGCACCGGACTAGCGGCCGCCTCCTACGAGCAGTACTTC. Amino acid sequence: CASSTGLAAASYEQYF. The J gene is TRBJ2-7, the V gene TRBV5-4, with 10 bases fitting TRBD2. The CDR3 loop spans 16 amino acids. Germline V lookup: CDR1 SGHNT, CDR2 YYREEE (reference sequence). The V and J ends lost 4 bases and 0 bases, in that order; junction bases with no gene match: 7.